This T cell receptor (beta chain) was observed in a study of T cell repertoires in cytomegalovirus infection (dated by TCRdb to about 2019). Background for the entire study: The HLA type of each donor mattered for the analysis, because public TCR beta signatures pointed to carriage of CMV infection along with the matching HLA type. Results and caveats for the whole study, not just this receptor: The ex vivo response was dominated by HLA-C-restricted CMV-specific TCR beta clonotypes, which also provided the single most frequent clonotype in two of eight donors. Carriers of CMV infection plus the relevant HLA type were discriminated by the cumulative frequency of public TCR beta family members in the study cohort and in an independent approximately 360-donor cohort.

Data came from an Illumina HiSeq 1500. Through fastp at Q25 and MiXCR, TCRdb rebuilt clones from the public reads, retaining in-frame beta chains. Merged by CDR3 protein, the rows form single entries marked with the most common genes and DNA. The sample contains under 50,000 distinct CDR3 sequences, 20% to 25% of them found a single time. Approximately 18% of the sample is held by the ten biggest clonotypes. The germline V end is reduced by 5 bases and the J end by 2 bases; junction bases left unmatched: 8. The CDR3 runs 16 residues from the cysteine to the phenylalanine. CDR3 DNA only is kept here, 48 bases in frame from base 1. CDR1 and CDR2, looked up from the germline V gene (reference sequence), are LNHNV and YYDKDF. Turning to this clonotype: The antigen it recognizes is unknown. Per-nucleotide qualities are absent, and no much larger clonotype sits a single base away.

The chain couples TRBV15 to TRBJ2-7, with TRBD2 matching 11 junction bases. Sequencing was done on a sample of PBMCs, sequenced either directly or after in vitro stimulation (not recorded which). This sequence was found in a human donor in good health (CMV status not recorded). Some clones in this sample may be carry-over from other donors' samples. CDR3 sequence: CATSPPPGLAAYEQYF. The bases read TGTGCCACCAGCCCCCCACCGGGACTAGCGGCCTACGAGCAGTACTTC.